A selection of T cell receptor beta chains follows, all from one sample in a study of low-dose radiotherapy and immunotherapy resistance in tumors. MiXCR was run by TCRdb on the reads, yielding one entry per CDR3 protein. The sample shows 59,000 or so distinct CDR3 sequences, about 30% of them seen only once. The sample was PBMCs, taken before treatment. The receptors originated from a male donor with rectosigmoid adenocarcinoma. The CDR3 runs from the conserved cysteine through the conserved F or W. A D gene is named only where the DNA matches it firmly. Only part of the rows carry a size: once, few, many, or a class if the clone is expanded.

TRBV29-1	TRBJ2-1	NA	once	CSALGFSNEQFF	TGCAGCGCATTAGGGTTTAGCAATGAGCAGTTCTTC
TRBV10-3	TRBJ1-4	NA	many	CAISRLENEKLFF	TGTGCCATCAGTCGGTTGGAGAATGAAAAACTGTTTTTT
TRBV20-1	TRBJ1-1	NA	many	CSARDEGRGTEAFF	TGCAGTGCTAGAGACGAGGGCAGGGGAACTGAAGCTTTCTTT
TRBV4-2	TRBJ2-5	NA	many	CASSQDEFETQYF	TGTGCCAGCAGCCAAGATGAGTTTGAGACCCAGTACTTC
TRBV30	TRBJ1-1	NA	few	CAWKRFTEAFF	TGTGCCTGGAAGCGGTTCACTGAAGCTTTCTTT
TRBV15	TRBJ2-1	TRBD1	many	CATSRERTGGQQFF	TGTGCCACCAGCAGAGAAAGGACAGGGGGTCAGCAGTTCTTC
TRBV12-3/TRBV12-4	TRBJ1-1	NA	many	CASSPSFTEAFF	TGTGCCAGCAGCCCATCGTTTACTGAAGCTTTCTTT
TRBV19	TRBJ2-1	TRBD2	many	CASSLAGAGNEQFF	TGTGCCAGTAGTTTAGCGGGAGCGGGTAATGAGCAGTTCTTC
TRBV5-4	TRBJ2-2	NA	NA	CASSFSLAQNTGELFF	TGTGCCAGCAGCTTCAGCCTAGCACAGAACACCGGGGAGCTGTTTTTT
TRBV5-1	TRBJ2-7	TRBD2	many	CASSPGTSAYEQYF	TGCGCCAGCAGCCCCGGGACTAGCGCCTACGAGCAGTACTTC
TRBV6-2/TRBV6-3	TRBJ1-1	NA	NA	CASSFGAVTEAFF	TGTGCCAGCAGTTTCGGGGCAGTCACTGAAGCTTTCTTT
TRBV6-2/TRBV6-3	TRBJ2-1	NA	many	CASSPRPSSSYNEQFF	TGTGCCAGCAGTCCCCGACCGTCCAGCTCCTACAATGAGCAGTTCTTC
TRBV15	TRBJ1-6	NA	many	CATSIAGADNSPLHF	TGTGCCACCAGCATAGCAGGCGCGGACAATTCACCCCTCCACTTT
TRBV5-1	TRBJ1-6	NA	many	CASSLNRANSPLHF	TGCGCCAGCAGCTTGAACAGGGCTAATTCACCCCTCCACTTT